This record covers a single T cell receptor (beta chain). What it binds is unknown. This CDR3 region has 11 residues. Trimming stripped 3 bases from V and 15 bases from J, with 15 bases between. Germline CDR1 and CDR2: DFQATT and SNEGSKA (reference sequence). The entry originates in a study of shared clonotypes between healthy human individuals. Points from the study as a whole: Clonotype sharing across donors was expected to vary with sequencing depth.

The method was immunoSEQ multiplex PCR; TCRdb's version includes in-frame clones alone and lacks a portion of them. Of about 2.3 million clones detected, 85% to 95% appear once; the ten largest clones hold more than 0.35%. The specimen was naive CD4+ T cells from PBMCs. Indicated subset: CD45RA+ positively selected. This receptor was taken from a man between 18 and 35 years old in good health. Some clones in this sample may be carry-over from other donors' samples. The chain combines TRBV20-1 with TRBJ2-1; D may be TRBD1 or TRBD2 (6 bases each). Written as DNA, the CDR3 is TGCAGTGCTAGTAGGGGGGAGGATCCGTTCTTC. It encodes CSASRGEDPFF.